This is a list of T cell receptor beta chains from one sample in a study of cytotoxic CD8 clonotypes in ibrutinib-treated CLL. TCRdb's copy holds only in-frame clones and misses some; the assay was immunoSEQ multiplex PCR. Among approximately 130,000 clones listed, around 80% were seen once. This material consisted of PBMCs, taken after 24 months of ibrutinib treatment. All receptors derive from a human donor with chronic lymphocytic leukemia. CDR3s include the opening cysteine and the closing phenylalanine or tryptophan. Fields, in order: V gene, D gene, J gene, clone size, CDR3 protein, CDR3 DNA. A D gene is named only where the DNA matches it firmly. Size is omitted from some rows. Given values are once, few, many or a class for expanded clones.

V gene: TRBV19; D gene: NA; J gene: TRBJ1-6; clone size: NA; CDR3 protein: CASSKDPTGTRSYNSPLHF; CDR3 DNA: TGTGCCAGTAGTAAGGATCCAACAGGGACCCGCTCCTATAATTCACCCCTCCACTTT
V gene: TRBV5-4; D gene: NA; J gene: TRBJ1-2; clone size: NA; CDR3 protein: CASSSGDGYTF; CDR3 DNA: TGTGCCAGCAGCTCAGGGGATGGCTACACCTTC
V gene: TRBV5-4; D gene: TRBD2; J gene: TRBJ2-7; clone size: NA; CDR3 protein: CASSDPGTSGGTYEQYF; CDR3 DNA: TGTGCCAGCAGCGACCCCGGGACTAGCGGGGGGACCTACGAGCAGTACTTC
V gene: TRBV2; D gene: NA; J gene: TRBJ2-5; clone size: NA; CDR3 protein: CASSRTKETQYF; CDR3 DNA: TGTGCCAGCAGCAGGACCAAAGAGACCCAGTACTTC
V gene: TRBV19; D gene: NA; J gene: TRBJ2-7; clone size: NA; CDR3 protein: CASSTTGTGKQYF; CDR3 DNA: TGTGCCAGTAGTACCACGGGGACGGGGAAGCAGTACTTC
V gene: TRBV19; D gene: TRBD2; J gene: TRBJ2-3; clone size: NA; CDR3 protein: CASTESSGGAWDTQYF; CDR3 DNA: TGTGCCAGTACGGAGTCTAGCGGGGGCGCCTGGGATACGCAGTATTTT
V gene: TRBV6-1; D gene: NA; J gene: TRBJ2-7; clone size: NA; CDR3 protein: CASRGGSAGSYEQYF; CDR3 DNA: TGTGCCAGCAGGGGGGGATCCGCGGGGTCCTACGAGCAGTACTTC
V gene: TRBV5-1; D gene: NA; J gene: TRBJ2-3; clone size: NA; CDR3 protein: CASSLGQSTDTQYF; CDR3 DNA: TGCGCCAGCAGCTTGGGGCAAAGCACAGATACGCAGTATTTT
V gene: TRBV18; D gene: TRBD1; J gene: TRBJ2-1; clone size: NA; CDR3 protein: CASSQGGSGTGYNEQFF; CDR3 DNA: TGTGCCAGCTCTCAAGGGGGCTCCGGGACAGGGTACAATGAGCAGTTCTTC
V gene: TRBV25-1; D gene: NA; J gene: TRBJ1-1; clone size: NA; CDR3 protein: CASSERKSLEAFF; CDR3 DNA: TGTGCCAGCAGTGAACGGAAGTCCCTGGAAGCTTTCTTT
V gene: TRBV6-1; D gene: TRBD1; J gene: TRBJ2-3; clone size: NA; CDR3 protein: CASSTGQADTQYF; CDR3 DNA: TGTGCCAGCAGTACCGGACAGGCAGATACGCAGTATTTT
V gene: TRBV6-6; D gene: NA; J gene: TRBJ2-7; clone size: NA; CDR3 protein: CASSRPGGGNEQYF; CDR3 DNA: TGTGCCAGCAGTCGACCCGGAGGGGGGAACGAGCAGTACTTC
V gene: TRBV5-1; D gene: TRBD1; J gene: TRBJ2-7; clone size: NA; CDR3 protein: CASSLYPGGLYEQYF; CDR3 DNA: TGCGCCAGCAGCTTGTATCCAGGGGGCCTCTACGAGCAGTACTTC
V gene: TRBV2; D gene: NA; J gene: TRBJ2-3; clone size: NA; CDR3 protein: CASTRGGAPSTDTQYF; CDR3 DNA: TGTGCCAGCACCAGGGGGGGGGCACCCAGCACAGATACGCAGTATTTT
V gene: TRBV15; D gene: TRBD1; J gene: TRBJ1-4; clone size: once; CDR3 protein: CATSRVRQQRGQKLFF; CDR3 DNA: TGTGCCACCAGCAGAGTCCGACAACAGCGGGGACAGAAACTGTTTTTT
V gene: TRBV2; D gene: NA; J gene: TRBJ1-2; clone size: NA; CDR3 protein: CASSAHEVGGGYTF; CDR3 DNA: TGTGCCAGCAGCGCCCATGAGGTCGGCGGAGGCTACACCTTC
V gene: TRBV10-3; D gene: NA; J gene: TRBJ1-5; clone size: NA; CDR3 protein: CASTGILGQPQHF; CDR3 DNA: TGTGCCAGCACAGGGATTTTGGGTCAGCCCCAGCATTTT
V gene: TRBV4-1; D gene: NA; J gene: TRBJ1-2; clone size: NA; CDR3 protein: CASSQMDRGAYGYTF; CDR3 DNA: TGCGCCAGCAGCCAAATGGACCGAGGGGCCTATGGCTACACCTTC
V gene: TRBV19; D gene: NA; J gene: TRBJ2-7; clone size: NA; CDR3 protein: CASSIGQGWYEQYF; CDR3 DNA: TGTGCCAGTAGTATCGGGCAGGGCTGGTACGAGCAGTACTTC
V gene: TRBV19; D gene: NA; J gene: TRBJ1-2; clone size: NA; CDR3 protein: CASTRTDAYGYTF; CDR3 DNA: TGTGCCAGCACCCGGACAGACGCATATGGCTACACCTTC
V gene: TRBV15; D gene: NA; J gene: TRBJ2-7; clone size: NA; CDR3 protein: CATSRGLAYEQYF; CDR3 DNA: TGTGCCACCAGCAGAGGGTTAGCGTACGAGCAGTACTTC
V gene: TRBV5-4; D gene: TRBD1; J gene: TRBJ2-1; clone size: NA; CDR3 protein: CAIRDSRNNEQFF; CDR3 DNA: TGTGCCATTCGGGACAGCAGAAACAATGAGCAGTTCTTC
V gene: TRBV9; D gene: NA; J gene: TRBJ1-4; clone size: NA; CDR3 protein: CASSVDGGAVTEKLFF; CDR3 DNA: TGTGCCAGCAGCGTAGATGGAGGGGCAGTTACTGAAAAACTGTTTTTT
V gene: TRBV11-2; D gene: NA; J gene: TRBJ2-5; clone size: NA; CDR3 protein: CASSLVGPGQETQYF; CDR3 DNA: TGTGCCAGCAGCTTGGTCGGGCCAGGCCAAGAGACCCAGTACTTC
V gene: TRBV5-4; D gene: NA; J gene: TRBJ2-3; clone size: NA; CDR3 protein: CASSLFPTDTQYF; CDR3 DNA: TGTGCCAGCAGCTTGTTTCCGACAGATACGCAGTATTTT
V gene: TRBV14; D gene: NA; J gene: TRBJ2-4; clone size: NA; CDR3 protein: CASSQMTSIAKNIQYF; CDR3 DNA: TGTGCCAGCAGCCAAATGACATCCATAGCCAAAAACATTCAGTACTTC
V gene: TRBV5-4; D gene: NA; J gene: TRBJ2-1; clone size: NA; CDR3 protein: CASSSGGTYNEQFF; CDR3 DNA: TGTGCCAGCAGCTCCGGGGGCACCTACAATGAGCAGTTCTTC
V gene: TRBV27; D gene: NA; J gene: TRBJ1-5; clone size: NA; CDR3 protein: CASGGYQPQHF; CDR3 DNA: TGTGCCAGTGGCGGTTATCAGCCCCAGCATTTT
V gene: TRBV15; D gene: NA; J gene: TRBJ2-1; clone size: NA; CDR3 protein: CATSSSSGAYNEQFF; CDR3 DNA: TGTGCCACCAGCAGTTCGTCGGGGGCCTACAATGAGCAGTTCTTC
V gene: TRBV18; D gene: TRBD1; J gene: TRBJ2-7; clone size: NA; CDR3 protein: CASSPRDRGSEQYF; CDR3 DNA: TGTGCCAGCTCACCAAGGGACAGGGGGTCCGAGCAGTACTTC
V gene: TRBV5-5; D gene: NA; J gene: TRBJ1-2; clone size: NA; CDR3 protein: CASSLSGTNDYGYTF; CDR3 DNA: TGTGCCAGCAGCTTGAGTGGGACAAATGACTATGGCTACACCTTC
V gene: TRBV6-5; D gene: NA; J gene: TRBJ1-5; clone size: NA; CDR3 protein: CASSKTRDQPQHF; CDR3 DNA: TGTGCCAGCAGCAAGACAAGGGATCAGCCCCAGCATTTT
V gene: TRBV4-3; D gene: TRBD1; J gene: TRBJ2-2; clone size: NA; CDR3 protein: CASSRDSSAGELFF; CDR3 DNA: TGCGCCAGCAGCAGGGACAGCAGCGCCGGGGAGCTGTTTTTT
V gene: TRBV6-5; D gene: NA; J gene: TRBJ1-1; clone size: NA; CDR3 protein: CASSYSGSNTEAFF; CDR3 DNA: TGTGCCAGCAGTTACTCAGGGTCTAACACTGAAGCTTTCTTT
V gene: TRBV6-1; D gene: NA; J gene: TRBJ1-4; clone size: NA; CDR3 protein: CASSEAGTWGPNEKLFF; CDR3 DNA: TGTGCCAGCAGTGAAGCGGGGACATGGGGGCCTAATGAAAAACTGTTTTTT
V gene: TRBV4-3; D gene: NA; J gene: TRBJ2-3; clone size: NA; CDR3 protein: CASSQDFRGQDTQYF; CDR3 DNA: TGCGCCAGCAGCCAAGATTTCCGGGGGCAAGATACGCAGTATTTT
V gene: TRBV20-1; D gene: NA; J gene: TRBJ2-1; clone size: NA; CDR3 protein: CSASRANEQFF; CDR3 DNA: TGCAGTGCTAGTCGGGCCAATGAGCAGTTCTTC
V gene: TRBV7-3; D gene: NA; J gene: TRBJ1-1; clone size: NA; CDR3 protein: CASSLSSSSTEAFF; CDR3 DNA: TGTGCCAGCAGCTTGTCGAGTTCGAGCACTGAAGCTTTCTTT
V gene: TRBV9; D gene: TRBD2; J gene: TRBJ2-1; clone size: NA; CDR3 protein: CASSVGGSTYNEQFF; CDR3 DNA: TGTGCCAGCAGCGTAGGCGGGAGTACCTACAATGAGCAGTTCTTC
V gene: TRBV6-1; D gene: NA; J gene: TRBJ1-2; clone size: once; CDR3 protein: CASNLILSSNYGYTF; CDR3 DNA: TGTGCCAGCAACCTGATCCTGTCTTCTAACTATGGCTACACCTTC
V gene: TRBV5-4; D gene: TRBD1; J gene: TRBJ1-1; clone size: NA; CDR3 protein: CASSSPLGGGNTEAFF; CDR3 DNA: TGTGCCAGCAGCTCTCCCCTGGGAGGGGGCAACACTGAAGCTTTCTTT
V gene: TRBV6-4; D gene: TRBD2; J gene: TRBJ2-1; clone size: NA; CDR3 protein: CASSLDLAGVGEQFF; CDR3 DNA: TGTGCCAGCAGCCTAGATCTAGCGGGGGTCGGTGAGCAGTTCTTC
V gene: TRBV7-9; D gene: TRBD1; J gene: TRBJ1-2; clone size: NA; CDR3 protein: CASSLDGTGDLYGYTF; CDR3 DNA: TGTGCCAGCAGCTTAGACGGGACAGGGGATCTCTATGGCTACACCTTC
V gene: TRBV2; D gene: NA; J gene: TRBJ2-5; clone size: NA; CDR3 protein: CASSEGYYSQETQYF; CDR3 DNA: TGTGCCAGCAGTGAAGGCTACTACAGCCAAGAGACCCAGTACTTC
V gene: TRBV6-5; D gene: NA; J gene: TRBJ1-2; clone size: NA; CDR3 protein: CASSYPGQGGYTF; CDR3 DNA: TGTGCCAGCAGTTACCCGGGGCAGGGTGGCTACACCTTC
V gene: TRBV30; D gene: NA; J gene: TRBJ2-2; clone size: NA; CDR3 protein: CAWSVQGTYTGELFF; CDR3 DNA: TGTGCCTGGAGTGTACAAGGGACCTACACCGGGGAGCTGTTTTTT
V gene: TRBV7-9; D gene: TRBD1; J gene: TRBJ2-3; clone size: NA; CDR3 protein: CASSPPATGSYTQYF; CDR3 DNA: TGTGCCAGCAGCCCGCCGGCGACAGGGTCCTATACGCAGTATTTT
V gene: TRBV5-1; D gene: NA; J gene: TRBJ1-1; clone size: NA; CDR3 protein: CASSLAIRNTEAFF; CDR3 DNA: TGCGCCAGCAGCTTGGCCATTCGAAACACTGAAGCTTTCTTT
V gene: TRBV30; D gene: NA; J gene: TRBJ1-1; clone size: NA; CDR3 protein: CAWSANNRGTEAFF; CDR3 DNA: TGTGCCTGGAGTGCTAATAACCGGGGCACTGAAGCTTTCTTT
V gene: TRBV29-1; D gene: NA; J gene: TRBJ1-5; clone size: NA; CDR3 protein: CSVDGERENSNQPQHF; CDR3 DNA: TGCAGCGTTGACGGGGAACGGGAAAATAGCAATCAGCCCCAGCATTTT
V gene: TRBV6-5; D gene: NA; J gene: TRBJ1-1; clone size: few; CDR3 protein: CASSPMNTEAFF; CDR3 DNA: TGTGCCAGCAGTCCTATGAACACTGAAGCTTTCTTT
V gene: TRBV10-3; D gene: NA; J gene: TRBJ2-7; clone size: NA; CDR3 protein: CAIGRFSYEQYF; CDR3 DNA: TGTGCCATCGGACGGTTCTCCTACGAGCAGTACTTC
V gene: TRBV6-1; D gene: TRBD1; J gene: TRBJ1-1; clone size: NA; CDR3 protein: CASRVGQPNTEAFF; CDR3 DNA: TGTGCCAGCAGGGTGGGACAGCCGAACACTGAAGCTTTCTTT